This TCR beta chain was identified in a study of cytomegalovirus exposure and HLA in healthy donors. Whole-study results and caveats: Previously analyzed data showed that most TCR beta V segments were productive at a frequency of about 87% or about 30%. A later analysis linked about 17,000 TCR beta sequences to HLA alleles at 0.05 false discovery rate. Researchers reportedly found TCR beta sequences accurately predicted most subjects' HLA-A and HLA-B alleles. Later analysis identified a missense DCLRE1C variant that was linked to TCR beta V- and J-gene trimming.

Primers for the PCR totalled 60 Vbeta and 13 Jbeta. The data were produced by immunoSEQ multiplex PCR, yet TCRdb's version contains in-frame clones alone and is incomplete. The sample contains approximately 200,000 clones, roughly 78% of which appear only once. This clone has only a few counts. Its antigen is still unknown. CDR3 length equals 15 residues. Germline values: CDR1 SEHNR, CDR2 FQNEAQ (reference sequence). The V and J ends lost 6 bases and 6 bases, in that order; junction bases with no gene match: 9. This chain uses TRBV7-9 with TRBJ2-2; 8 bases match TRBD2. The source is a girl aged 5-17 years in good health and CMV-seropositive. Sequenced: PBMCs. The CDR3 loop is CASSSRGLGSGELFF. The CDR3 DNA is TGTGCCAGCAGTTCCCGGGGACTAGGGTCCGGGGAGCTGTTTTTT.